The clone carrying this T cell receptor beta chain turned up a few times. Its antigen is as yet unknown. Every isolated RNA sample was fully reverse transcribed, so sequencing captured expressed TCRB transcripts. TCRdb keeps only in-frame clones here, not all; method: immunoSEQ multiplex PCR. The data show hundreds of thousands of clones, 11% to 15% seen once. The data originate from a study of beta chain features in type 1 diabetes. Overall study: There was similarity between patients and healthy donors in age, gender and cell yields.

This CDR3 has 13 amino acids. In germline, CDR1 is ENHRY, CDR2 SYGVKD. V was shortened by 5 bases and J by 6 bases, with 10 bases between the two germline ends. Study outcomes and limitations: The study found moderately but significantly shorter TCRB CDR3s in all four CD4+ subsets of Type 1 diabetes patients. Any HLA effect on TCRB rearrangement was left unresolved by small sub-analyses.

Every donor provided one heparinised blood draw, which averaged about 120 mL. Sequenced material: naive CD4+ T cells from blood. The receptor comes from a man between 18 and 35 years old with type 1 diabetes. The genes are TRBV10-3 and TRBJ2-2; D not certain. CDR3 nucleotides: TGTGCCATCAGTACCCAGAGTCCCGGGGAGCTGTTTTTT. It encodes CAISTQSPGELFF.